A single sample is the source of the 18 T cell receptor beta chains below, sequenced in a study of T cells expressing NK-cell markers. TCRdb re-called the 5' RACE reads; one entry per CDR3 protein, DNA not given. The sample totals 150,000 to 180,000 distinct CDR3 sequences. The sample comprised blood T cells: a sorted CD56 or NKG2C T cell subset, CD4+ or CD8+ T cells, or bulk PBMC T cells (not recorded which). These receptors were obtained from a woman in her forties or fifties in good health.

This sequence joins TRBV27 and TRBJ2-6; no DNA is available, so the TRBD1 call from TCRdb remains unchecked. From germline, CDR1 is MNHEY and CDR2 SMNVEV (reference sequence). The CDR3 is made up of 18 amino acids. The CDR3 loop reads CASSSSRDRPSGANVLTF.

This chain joins TRBV9 and TRBJ2-7; TCRdb selects TRBD2, and the lack of DNA leaves this call unchecked. Per germline, CDR1 SGDLS and CDR2 YYNGEE. The length of the CDR3 is 15 residues. The CDR3: CASSVGVAGSDEQYF.

The V gene is TRBV2, the J gene TRBJ1-5; checking the TCRdb D call of TRBD1 is not possible without DNA. The germline V gene has CDR1 SNHLY and CDR2 FYNNEI. The CDR3 extends over 17 amino acids. This chain's CDR3 is CASKDSGRDGGWQPQHF.

The chain has TRBV20-1 and TRBJ2-1; TCRdb's D call, TRBD2, is unchecked because there is no DNA. CDR1 is DFQATT and CDR2 is SNEGSKA in the germline V gene (reference sequence). This CDR3 contains 17 residues. The CDR3 protein is CSARGFSGSATYNEQFF.

V gene TRBV15 combines with J gene TRBJ2-3; as DNA is missing, the TRBD1 call by TCRdb cannot be tested. This CDR3 has 17 amino acids. The V gene's germline CDR1 is LNHNV and CDR2 YYDKDF (reference sequence). CDR3 sequence reads: CATSGGSPGQGTDTQYF.

V gene TRBV7-9 combines with J gene TRBJ2-5. This CDR3 has 13 residues. Germline CDR1 is SEHNR and CDR2 is FQNEAQ (reference sequence). The CDR3 spells CASSLVDQETQYF.

CDR3 amino acids: CASAGAGLQFF. This chain uses TRBV12-3 or TRBV12-4 with TRBJ2-1; TCRdb outputs TRBD1, but without DNA this stays unchecked. This CDR3 spans 11 amino acids.

The chain employs TRBV27 and TRBJ2-7; TCRdb's D call, TRBD2, is unchecked because there is no DNA. The germline gives CDR1 MNHEY, CDR2 SMNVEV (reference sequence). The CDR3 contains 15 residues. The CDR3 spells CASSLYGGSGYEQYF.

The CDR3 sequence is CASSLVSDRQETQYF. The V call is TRBV7-9, the J call TRBJ2-5; the TCRdb call, TRBD1, lacks DNA for checking. Per germline, CDR1 SEHNR and CDR2 FQNEAQ (reference sequence). The CDR3 spans 15 residues.

CDR3 sequence reads: CASSLAGRDSYF. V and J are TRBV5-1 and TRBJ2-3; TCRdb indicates TRBD2, and absent DNA this call remains unverified. The CDR3 is 12 residues long. Per germline, CDR1 SGHRS and CDR2 YFSETQ.

CDR3 sequence: CASSPSGNNEQFF. The genes are TRBV25-1 and TRBJ2-1; without DNA, the TCRdb call of TRBD2 cannot be checked. There are 13 residues in the CDR3. From germline, CDR1 is MGHDK and CDR2 SYGVNS.

V is TRBV6-2 or TRBV6-3 and J is TRBJ2-1; TCRdb returns TRBD1, unconfirmable since there is no DNA. The CDR3 has 15 residues. Germline CDR1 reads MNHEY; CDR2 reads SVGEGT. The CDR3 protein is CASSDPWAGIHEQFF.

The CDR3 here is CASSGIPPIATKSSYNEQFF. The chain is built from TRBV11-2 and TRBJ2-1; TCRdb reports TRBD2, a call that lacks DNA to check it against. Germline V CDR1 and CDR2: SGHAT, FQNNGV. This CDR3 has 20 residues.

The rearrangement joins TRBV27 to TRBJ2-5; absent DNA, TCRdb's TRBD1 call cannot be checked. Germline V gene sequence: CDR1 MNHEY, CDR2 SMNVEV (reference sequence). CDR3 length: 15 amino acids. CDR3 in amino acids: CASSLFRTGTETQYF.

The V call is TRBV4-1, the J call TRBJ2-1; TCRdb's D call of TRBD2 is untestable without DNA. The germline V gene has CDR1 MGHRA and CDR2 YSYEKL. The CDR3 has 16 amino acids. The CDR3 reads CASSQVLAGGPYEQFF.

The gene calls are TRBV7-6 and TRBJ2-6; TCRdb proposes TRBD1, but this gene call is untestable without DNA. Germline V gene lookup returns CDR1 SGHVS and CDR2 FNYEAQ. This CDR3 has 16 amino acids. CDR3 in amino acids: CASSSITGAGANVLTF.

The rearrangement joins TRBV5-1 to TRBJ1-1. From germline, CDR1 is SGHRS and CDR2 YFSETQ. The CDR3 spans 13 residues. The CDR3 is CASSSPEGPEAFF.

The chain couples TRBV12-3 or TRBV12-4 to TRBJ2-1; as DNA is missing, the TRBD1 call by TCRdb cannot be tested. CDR3 length: 16 residues. CDR3 protein: CASRAPSSSSYNEQFF.